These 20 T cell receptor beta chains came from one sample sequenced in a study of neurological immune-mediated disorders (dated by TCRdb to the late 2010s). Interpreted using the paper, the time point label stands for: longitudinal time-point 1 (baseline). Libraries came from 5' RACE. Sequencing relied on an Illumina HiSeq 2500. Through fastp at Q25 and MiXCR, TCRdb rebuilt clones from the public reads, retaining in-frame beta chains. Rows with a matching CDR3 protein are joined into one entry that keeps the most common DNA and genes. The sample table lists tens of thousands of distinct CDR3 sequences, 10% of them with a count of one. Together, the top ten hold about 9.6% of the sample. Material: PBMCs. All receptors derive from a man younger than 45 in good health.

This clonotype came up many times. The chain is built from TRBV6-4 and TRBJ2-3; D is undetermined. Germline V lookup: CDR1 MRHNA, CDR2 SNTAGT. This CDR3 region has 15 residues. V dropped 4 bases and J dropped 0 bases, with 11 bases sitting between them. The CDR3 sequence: CASSVQITSTDTQYF. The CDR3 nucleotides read TGTGCCAGCAGTGTGCAAATAACTAGCACAGATACGCAGTATTTT.

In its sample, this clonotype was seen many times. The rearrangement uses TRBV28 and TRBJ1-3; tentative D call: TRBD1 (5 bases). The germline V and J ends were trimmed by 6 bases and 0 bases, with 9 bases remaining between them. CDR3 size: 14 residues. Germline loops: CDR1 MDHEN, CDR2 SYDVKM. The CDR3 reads CASRTVNSGNTIYF. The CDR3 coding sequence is TGTGCCAGCAGGACAGTGAACTCTGGAAACACCATATATTTT.

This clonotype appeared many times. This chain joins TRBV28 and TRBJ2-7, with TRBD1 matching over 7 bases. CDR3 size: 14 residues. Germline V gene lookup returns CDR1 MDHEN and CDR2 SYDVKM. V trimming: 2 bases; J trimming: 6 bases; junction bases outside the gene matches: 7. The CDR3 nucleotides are TGTGCCAGCAGTTTAGGGACAGCCCTCTCCGAGCAGTACTTC. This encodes CASSLGTALSEQYF.

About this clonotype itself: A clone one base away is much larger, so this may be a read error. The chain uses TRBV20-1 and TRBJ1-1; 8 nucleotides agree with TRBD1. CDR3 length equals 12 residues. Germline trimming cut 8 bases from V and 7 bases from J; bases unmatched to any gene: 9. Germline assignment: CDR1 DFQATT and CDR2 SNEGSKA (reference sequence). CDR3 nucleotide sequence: TGCAGTTCTCGGACAGGGTGGGATGAAGCTTTCTTT. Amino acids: CSSRTGWDEAFF.

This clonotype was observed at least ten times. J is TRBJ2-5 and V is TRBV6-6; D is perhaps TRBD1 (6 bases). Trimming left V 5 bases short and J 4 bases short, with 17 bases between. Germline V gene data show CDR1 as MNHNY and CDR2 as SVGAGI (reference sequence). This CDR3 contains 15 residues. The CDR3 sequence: CASSPGLQGRETQYF. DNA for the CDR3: TGTGCCAGCAGTCCGGGCCTACAGGGACGAGAGACCCAGTACTTC.

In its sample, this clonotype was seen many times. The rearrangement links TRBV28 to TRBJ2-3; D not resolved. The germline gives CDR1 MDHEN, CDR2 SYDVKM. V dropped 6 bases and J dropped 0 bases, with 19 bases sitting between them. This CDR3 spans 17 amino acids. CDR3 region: CASSFKLYPSSTDTQYF. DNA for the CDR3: TGTGCCAGCAGCTTCAAATTATACCCATCTAGCACAGATACGCAGTATTTT.

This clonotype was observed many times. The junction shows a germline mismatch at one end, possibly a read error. The DNA of the CDR3 is TGTGCCAGCAGTTTGGGTGCGGAGGGCTCCTATAGTTCACCCCTCCACTTT. This sequence encodes CASSLGAEGSYSSPLHF. The chain couples TRBV27 to TRBJ1-6; no definite D call. CDR3 length equals 17 residues. Germline lookup yields CDR1 MNHEY and CDR2 SMNVEV (reference sequence).

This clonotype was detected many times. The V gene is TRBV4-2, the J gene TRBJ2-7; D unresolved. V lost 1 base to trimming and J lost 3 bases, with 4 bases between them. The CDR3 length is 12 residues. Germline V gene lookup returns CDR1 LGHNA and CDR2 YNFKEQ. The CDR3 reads CASSQGLYEQYF. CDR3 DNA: TGTGCCAGCAGCCAAGGCCTCTACGAGCAGTACTTC.

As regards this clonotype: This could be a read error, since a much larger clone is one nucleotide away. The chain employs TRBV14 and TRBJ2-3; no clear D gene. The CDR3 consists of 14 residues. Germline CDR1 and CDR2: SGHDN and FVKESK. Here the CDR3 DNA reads TGTGCCAACAGCCAAGCAGCCCTCACAGATACGCAGTATTTT. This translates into CANSQAALTDTQYF.

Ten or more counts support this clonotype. CDR3 region: CASSQVGTSGSPVYNEQFF. CDR3 nucleotides: TGTGCCAGCAGCCAAGTAGGGACTAGCGGGAGTCCCGTATACAATGAGCAGTTCTTC. The V gene is TRBV3-1, the J gene TRBJ2-1, with 14 bases fitting TRBD2. The ends lost 1 base at V and 4 bases at J; junction bases unmatched: 9. The CDR3 is 19 amino acids. Germline V gene data show CDR1 as LGHDT and CDR2 as YNNKEL (reference sequence).

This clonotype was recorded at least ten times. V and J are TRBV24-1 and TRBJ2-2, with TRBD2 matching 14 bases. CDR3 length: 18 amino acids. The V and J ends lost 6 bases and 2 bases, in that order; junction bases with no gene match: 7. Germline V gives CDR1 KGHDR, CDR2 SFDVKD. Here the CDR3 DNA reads TGTGCCACCAGTCCGGGACTAGCGGGAGTTTTAAACACCGGGGAGCTGTTTTTT. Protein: CATSPGLAGVLNTGELFF.

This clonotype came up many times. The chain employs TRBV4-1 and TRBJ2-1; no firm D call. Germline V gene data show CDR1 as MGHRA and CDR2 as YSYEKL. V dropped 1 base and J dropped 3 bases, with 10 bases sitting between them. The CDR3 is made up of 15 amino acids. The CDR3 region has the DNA TGCGCCAGCAGCCAAGGGTGGGCCGGCTACAATGAGCAGTTCTTC. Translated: CASSQGWAGYNEQFF.

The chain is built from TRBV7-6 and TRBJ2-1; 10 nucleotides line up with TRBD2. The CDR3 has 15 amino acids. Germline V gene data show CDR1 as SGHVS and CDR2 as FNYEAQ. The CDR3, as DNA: TGTGATGGGCTAGCGGGAGTCTACTCTTGGAGTGAGCAGTTCTTC. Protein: CDGLAGVYSWSEQFF.

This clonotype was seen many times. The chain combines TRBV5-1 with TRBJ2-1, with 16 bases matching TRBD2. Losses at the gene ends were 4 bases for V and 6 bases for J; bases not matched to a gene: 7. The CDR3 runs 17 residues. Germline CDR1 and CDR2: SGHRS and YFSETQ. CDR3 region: CASSQGTSGRALNEQFF. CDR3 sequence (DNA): TGCGCCAGCAGCCAAGGGACTAGCGGGAGGGCCCTCAATGAGCAGTTCTTC.

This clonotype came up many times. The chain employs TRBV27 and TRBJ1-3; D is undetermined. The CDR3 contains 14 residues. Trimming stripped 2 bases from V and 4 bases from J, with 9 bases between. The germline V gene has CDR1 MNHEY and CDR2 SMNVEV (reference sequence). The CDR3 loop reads CASSLGAPGNTIYF. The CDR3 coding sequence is TGTGCCAGCAGTTTAGGAGCGCCGGGAAACACCATATATTTT.

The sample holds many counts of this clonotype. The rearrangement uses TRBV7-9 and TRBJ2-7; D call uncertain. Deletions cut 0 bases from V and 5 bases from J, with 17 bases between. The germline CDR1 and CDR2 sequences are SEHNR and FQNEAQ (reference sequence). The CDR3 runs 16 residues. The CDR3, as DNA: TGTGCCAGCAGCTTAGCGCTAACAAACGCGGCGGACGAGCAGTACTTC. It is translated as CASSLALTNAADEQYF.

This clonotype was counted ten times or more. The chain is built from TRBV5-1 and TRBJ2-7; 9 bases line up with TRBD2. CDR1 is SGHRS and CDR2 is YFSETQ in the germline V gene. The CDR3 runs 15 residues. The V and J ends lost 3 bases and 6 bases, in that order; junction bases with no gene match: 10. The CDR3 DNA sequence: TGCGCCAGCAGCTGGGGACTAGCCCCCCGGAGCGAGCAGTACTTC. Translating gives CASSWGLAPRSEQYF.

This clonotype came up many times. As DNA, the CDR3 is TGTGCCAGCTCACCACGCGGGACTAGCTTAAATAAGGGCACAGATACGCAGTATTTT. Translating it yields CASSPRGTSLNKGTDTQYF. The rearrangement links TRBV18 to TRBJ2-3; 9 bases fit TRBD2. V lost 1 base and J lost 1; bases outside the gene matches: 12. CDR3 length: 19 amino acids. The germline gives CDR1 KGHSH, CDR2 LQKENI.

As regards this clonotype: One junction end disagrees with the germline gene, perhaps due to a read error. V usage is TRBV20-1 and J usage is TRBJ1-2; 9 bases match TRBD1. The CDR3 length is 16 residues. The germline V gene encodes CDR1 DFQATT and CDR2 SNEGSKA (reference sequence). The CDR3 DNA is TGCAGTACTAGAGTTTGGGACGGGACAGGGTTATATGGCTACACCTTC. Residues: CSTRVWDGTGLYGYTF.

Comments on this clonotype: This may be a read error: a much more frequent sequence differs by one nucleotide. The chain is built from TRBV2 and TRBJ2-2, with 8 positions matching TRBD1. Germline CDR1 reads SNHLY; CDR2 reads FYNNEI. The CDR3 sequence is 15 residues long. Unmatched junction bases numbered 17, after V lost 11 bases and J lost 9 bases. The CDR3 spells CAGVETGARTRELFF. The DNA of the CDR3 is TGTGCCGGTGTTGAGACAGGGGCTAGGACCCGGGAGCTGTTTTTT.